Here is one T cell receptor beta chain with its context. Its antigen remains unidentified. The sample holds no much larger clone one base away, and base qualities are not on file. This record belongs to a study of blood T cell repertoires in COVID-19 (dated by TCRdb to 2019 to 2021). About the full investigation: Samples from collaborators originated in the United States, Italy and Spain and spanned both the acute and convalescent phases of COVID-19. The prospective study material was composed of cDNA or gDNA derived from T cells, B-cell-depleted T cells, or PBMCs. The dataset comprised deeply sampled blood TCRbeta repertoires from subjects exposed to, actively infected with, or recovered from COVID-19. The repertoires were released in a freely available public database meant as a resource for research on the immune response to SARS-CoV-2. Samples were obtained from the ongoing ImmuneRACE study (first 160 participants) and from roughly 1,300 subjects provided by 6 global collaborators. A de-identified subject ID, COVID-19 status, age in years and sex were almost always included in the sample metadata. Where available, HLA class I and class II types were taken from metadata supplied by the sample provider and were not determined by assay-based typing. Overall results and qualifications from the work: The quantity of clinical and demographic metadata differed by source and by participant and was supplied without curation.

Including cysteine and phenylalanine, the CDR3 has 13 amino acids. Here the CDR3 DNA is all that survives: 39 bases in frame from base 1. V trim: 6 bases; J trim: 8 bases; unmatched bases: 6. A second Seattle source provided samples from volunteer blood donors who had recovered from COVID-19. Collaborating institutions collected whole blood in K2EDTA tubes following their own protocols. Collaborator samples were shipped for TCRbeta analysis as frozen whole blood, isolated PBMCs, or DNA extracted from either sample type. TCRbeta CDR3 regions were amplified from genomic DNA using the immunoSEQ Assay, a bias-controlled multiplex PCR. The authors' pipeline ran thus. The number of nucleated cells in each sample was estimated by amplification of reference gene primers within the assay. To quantify the absolute abundance of each unique TCRbeta CDR3 rearrangement, sequence reads were collapsed and filtered. For each sample, productive Simpson clonality was calculated as the square root of Simpson's diversity index across productive rearrangements. TCRdb provides this immuneACCESS table in a form limited to in-frame rearrangements. Some clones are lacking; in checked studies, under half of them reflect an unresolved V gene, and why the rest are absent is not known. That table gives V, J and clone size, and the DNA gave D and trimming. The sample table lists roughly 290,000 clones, approximately 89% of them with a count of one. Of the sample, approximately 7.8% is held by the ten largest clones.

The sequencing sample was made of peripheral blood. The sequence joins TRBV12-3 or TRBV12-4 to TRBJ1-2, with 10 central nucleotides matching TRBD1. The sequence came from a woman in her fifties or sixties who had recovered from COVID-19. CDR3 loop: CASSRGQGEGYTF. In nucleotide form, the sequence is TGTGCCAGCAGCCGCGGACAGGGGGAAGGCTACACCTTC.